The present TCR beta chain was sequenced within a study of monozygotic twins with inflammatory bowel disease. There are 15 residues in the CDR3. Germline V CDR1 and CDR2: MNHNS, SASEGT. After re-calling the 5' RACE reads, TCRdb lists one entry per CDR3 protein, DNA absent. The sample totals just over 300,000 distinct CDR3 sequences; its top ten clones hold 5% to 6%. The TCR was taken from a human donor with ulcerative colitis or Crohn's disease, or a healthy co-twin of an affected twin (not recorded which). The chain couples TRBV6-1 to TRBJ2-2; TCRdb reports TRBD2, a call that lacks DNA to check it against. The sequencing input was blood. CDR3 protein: CASSDLADYTGELFF.